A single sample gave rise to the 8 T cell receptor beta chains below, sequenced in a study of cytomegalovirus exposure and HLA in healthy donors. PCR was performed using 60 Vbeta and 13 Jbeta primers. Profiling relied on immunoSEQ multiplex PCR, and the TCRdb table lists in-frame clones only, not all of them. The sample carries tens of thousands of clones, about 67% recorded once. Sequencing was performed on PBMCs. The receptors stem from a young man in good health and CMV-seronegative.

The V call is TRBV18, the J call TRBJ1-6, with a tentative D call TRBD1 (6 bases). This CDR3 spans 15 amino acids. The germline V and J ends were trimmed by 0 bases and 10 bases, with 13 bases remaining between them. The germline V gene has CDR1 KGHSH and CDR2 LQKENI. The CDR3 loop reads CASSPPLAQGSPLHF. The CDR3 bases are TGTGCCAGCTCACCACCGCTCGCCCAGGGGTCACCCCTCCACTTT.

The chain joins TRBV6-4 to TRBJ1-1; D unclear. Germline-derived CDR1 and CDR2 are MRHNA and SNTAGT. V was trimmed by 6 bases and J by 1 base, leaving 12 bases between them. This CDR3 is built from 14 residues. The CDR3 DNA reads TGTGCCAGCAGGAACACCTTCAAGAACACTGAAGCTTTCTTT. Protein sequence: CASRNTFKNTEAFF.

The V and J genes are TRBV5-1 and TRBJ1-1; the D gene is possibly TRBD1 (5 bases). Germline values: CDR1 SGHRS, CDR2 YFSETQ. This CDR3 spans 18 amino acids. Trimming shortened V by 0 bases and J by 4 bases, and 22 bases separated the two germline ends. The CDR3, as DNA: TGCGCCAGCAGCTTGGGGCAACAAATAATAGGGGTCTCCACTGAAGCTTTCTTT. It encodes CASSLGQQIIGVSTEAFF.

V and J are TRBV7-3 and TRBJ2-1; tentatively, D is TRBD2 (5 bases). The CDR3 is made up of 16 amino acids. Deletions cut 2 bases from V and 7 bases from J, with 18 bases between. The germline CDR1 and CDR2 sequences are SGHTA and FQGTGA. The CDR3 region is CASSLGSRASRNEQFF. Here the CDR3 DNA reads TGTGCCAGCAGCTTAGGATCTCGGGCTAGCCGAAATGAGCAGTTCTTC.

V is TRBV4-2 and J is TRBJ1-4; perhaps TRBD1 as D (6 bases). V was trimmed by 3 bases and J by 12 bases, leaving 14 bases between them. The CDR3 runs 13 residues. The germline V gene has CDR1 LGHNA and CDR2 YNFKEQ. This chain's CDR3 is CASSQEDSEELFF. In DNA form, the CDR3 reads TGTGCCAGCAGCCAGGAGGACAGCGAGGAACTGTTTTTT.

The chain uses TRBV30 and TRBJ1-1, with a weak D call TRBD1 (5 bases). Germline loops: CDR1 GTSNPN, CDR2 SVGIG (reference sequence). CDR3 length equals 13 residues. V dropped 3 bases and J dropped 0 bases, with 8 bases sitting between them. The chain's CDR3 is CAWRAQVNTEAFF. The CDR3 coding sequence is TGTGCCTGGAGGGCACAGGTGAACACTGAAGCTTTCTTT. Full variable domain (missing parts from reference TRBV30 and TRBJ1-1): SQTIHQWPATLVQPVGSPLSLECTVEGTSNPNLYWYRQAAGRGLQLLFYSVGIGQISSEVPQNLSASRPQDRQFILSSKKLLLSDSGFYLCAWRAQVNTEAFFGQGTRLTVV.

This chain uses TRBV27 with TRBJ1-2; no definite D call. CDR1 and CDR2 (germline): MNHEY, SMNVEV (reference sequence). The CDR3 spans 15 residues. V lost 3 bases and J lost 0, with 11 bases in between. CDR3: CASSFGSTANYGYTF. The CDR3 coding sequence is TGTGCCAGCAGTTTCGGGAGCACAGCTAACTATGGCTACACCTTC.

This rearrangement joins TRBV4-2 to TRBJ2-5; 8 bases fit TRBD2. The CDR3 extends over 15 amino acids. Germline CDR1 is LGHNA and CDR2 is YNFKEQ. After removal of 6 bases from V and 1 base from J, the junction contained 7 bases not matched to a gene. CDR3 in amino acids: CASRRGAGGQETQYF. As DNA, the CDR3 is TGTGCCAGCAGGCGGGGGGCGGGGGGCCAAGAGACCCAGTACTTC.